The table lists the clone carrying this T cell receptor beta chain with a count of one. Its specificity is not known. Assay: immunoSEQ multiplex PCR; the TCRdb copy retains only in-frame clones and omits some. Of 110,000 or so clones listed, around nine tenths are singletons. This entry is derived from a study of cytomegalovirus exposure and HLA in healthy donors. Whole-study findings and limits: Cytomegalovirus status was reportedly diagnosed by the classifier with high sensitivity and specificity.

Between the trimmed V and J ends, which lost 11 bases and 5 bases, there was a span of 16 bases. The CDR3 sequence is 13 residues long. CDR1 and CDR2 (germline): MNHEY, SVGAGI. The sequence came from a woman aged 18-29 years in good health and CMV-seronegative. This chain connects TRBV6-5 to TRBJ2-1; possibly TRBD1 for D (5 bases). The sample consisted of PBMCs. Here the CDR3 DNA reads TGTGCCGCCGCCGGACAACGGAACAATGAGCAGTTCTTC. This codes for CAAAGQRNNEQFF.